These 21 T cell receptor beta chains share one sample of origin, sequenced in a study of regulatory T cells in long-lasting Graves disease (TCRdb year 2021). Library preparation was by multiplex PCR. Sequenced on an Illumina HiSeq 4000. iRepertoire HTBI primers and Arm-PCR amplification of CDR3 regions were used to construct TCR beta libraries. TCRdb trimmed public reads at Q25 via fastp, called clones via MiXCR and kept in-frame beta chains. Every entry covers one CDR3 protein and lists the most common genes and DNA from its rows. This sample has approximately 540,000 distinct CDR3 sequences in its table, and more than 10% of those were observed once. The top ten clonotypes cover more than 8% of the sample. The time point label here, explained by the study, means: newly diagnosed GD, antithyroid drugs for less than 3 months. For both TCR sequencing and RNA sequencing, RNA was extracted from PBMCs in TRIzol.

These data were also reused for a study on T cells in Graves' hyperthyroidism and ophthalmopathy.

The material sequenced was peripheral blood mononuclear cells (PBMCs), taken at new diagnosis, from a patient treated with antithyroid drugs. The receptors shown here come from a woman aged 25 to 39 with Graves disease. Donor details come from another sample of the same person, matched by shared clones.

A remark on this clonotype: It may be a read error: a sequence one base away is much more abundant. V usage is TRBV11-2 and J usage is TRBJ1-2; D not resolved. CDR1 is SGHAT and CDR2 is FQNNGV in the germline V gene. V dropped 2 bases and J dropped 0 bases, with 16 bases sitting between them. The CDR3 has 17 amino acids. CDR3 residues: CASSLSGFAGANYGYTF. The CDR3 nucleotides read TGTGCCAGCAGCTTAAGTGGTTTCGCCGGAGCTAACTATGGCTACACCTTC. The entire variable domain, with the rest obtained from reference TRBV11-2 and TRBJ1-2, is as follows: EAGVAQSPRYKIIEKRQSVAFWCNPISGHATLYWYQQILGQGPKLLIQFQNNGVVDDSQLPKDRFSAERLKGVDSTLKIQPAKLEDSAVYLCASSLSGFAGANYGYTFGSGTRLTVV.

V usage is TRBV9 and J usage is TRBJ2-7, with 10 nucleotides matching TRBD2. V lost 4 bases to trimming and J lost 3 bases; unmatched junction nucleotides: 13. Germline V gene lookup returns CDR1 SGDLS and CDR2 YYNGEE. This CDR3 is 17 amino acids long. The DNA for the CDR3 is TGTGCCAGCAGCCCGACTAAGCCCGGGACTAGCGTCTACGAGCAGTACTTC. Protein: CASSPTKPGTSVYEQYF.

This sequence joins TRBV4-3 and TRBJ2-3; D is possibly TRBD2 (6 bases). V was pared by 1 base and J by 4 bases, with 21 bases between. The CDR3 extends over 18 amino acids. CDR1 LGHNA and CDR2 YSLEER come from the germline V gene. The CDR3 nucleotides are TGCGCCAGCAGCCAAGGCCTAGCGACCCTCGGAGGGGCAGATACGCAGTATTTT. Its translation: CASSQGLATLGGADTQYF.

On this clonotype: A read error may explain this, as a much larger clone is one base away. This chain uses TRBV6-6 with TRBJ1-1; D might be TRBD1 (6 bases). The V end lost 0 bases, the J end lost 4 bases, and 12 bases lay between the germline ends. This CDR3 is built from 15 residues. CDR1 and CDR2 (germline): MNHNY, SVGAGI (reference sequence). This CDR3 is CASSYSVIGGTEAFF. In nucleotides, the CDR3 is TGTGCCAGCAGTTACTCGGTAATAGGGGGCACTGAAGCTTTCTTT.

This clonotype was counted at least ten times. The chain joins TRBV7-9 to TRBJ1-4; a possible D gene is TRBD1 (6 bases). CDR3 length: 16 amino acids. CDR1 and CDR2 from the germline V gene are SEHNR and FQNEAQ (reference sequence). Trimming cost V 6 bases and J 8 bases, with 22 bases left between them. The CDR3 spells CASSWAAGALGEKLFF. The CDR3 DNA reads as TGTGCCAGCAGTTGGGCCGCGGGGGCGCTTGGGGAAAAACTGTTTTTT.

This clonotype showed up many times. The chain recombines TRBV20-1 with TRBJ1-1; D is undetermined. Trimming pared 0 bases from V and 7 bases from J, leaving 18 bases between. This CDR3 contains 15 residues. Germline assignment: CDR1 DFQATT and CDR2 SNEGSKA (reference sequence). DNA of the CDR3: TGCAGTGCTAGAGACCCCACGGGCGGAAGTTATGAAGCTTTCTTT. This codes for CSARDPTGGSYEAFF.

This clonotype was counted at least ten times. The CDR3 spells CASSRRAETGELFF. CDR3 DNA sequence: TGTGCCAGCAGTAGGAGGGCCGAAACCGGGGAGCTGTTTTTT. This chain connects TRBV6-1 to TRBJ2-2; maybe TRBD2 (6 bases). CDR1 and CDR2 (germline): MNHNS, SASEGT. The V end was cut by 5 bases, the J end by 5 bases, with 12 bases between. The CDR3 loop spans 14 amino acids.

This clonotype was counted between two and nine times. This chain links TRBV30 with TRBJ1-1; no definite D call. This CDR3 has 12 residues. CDR1 is GTSNPN and CDR2 is SVGIG in the germline V gene (reference sequence). Trimming took off 2 bases at V and 4 bases at J, with 8 bases between the two ends. The CDR3 protein is CAWSFMGTEAFF. CDR3 coding DNA: TGTGCCTGGAGTTTTATGGGCACTGAAGCTTTCTTT.

This clonotype has only a few counts. One junction end disagrees with the germline gene, perhaps due to a read error. The rearrangement joins TRBV27 to TRBJ2-7, with D uncertain. Germline assignment: CDR1 MNHEY and CDR2 SMNVEV (reference sequence). The CDR3 length is 13 residues. This chain's CDR3 is CASNLEGDSEQYF. The CDR3, as DNA: TGTGCCAGCAATTTAGAAGGTGATTCCGAGCAGTACTTC.

This clonotype was found many times. The J gene is TRBJ2-5, the V gene TRBV11-2; no clear D. Germline assignment: CDR1 SGHAT and CDR2 FQNNGV. CDR3 length: 13 amino acids. The germline V and J ends were trimmed by 3 bases and 5 bases, with 10 bases remaining between them. The CDR3 region is CASSFTILETQYF. CDR3 nucleotides: TGTGCCAGCAGCTTTACTATATTGGAGACCCAGTACTTC.

The sample holds many counts of this clonotype. CDR3 DNA: TGTGCCAGCAGCTTACGGCTAGATCCCACTGAAGCTTTCTTT. Translation gives CASSLRLDPTEAFF. The chain carries TRBV7-8 and TRBJ1-1; D uncertain. Trimming left V 2 bases short and J 4 bases short, with 11 bases between. Germline-derived CDR1 and CDR2 are SGHVS and FQNEAQ. This CDR3 is 14 amino acids long.

At least ten counts were recorded for this clonotype. The chain has TRBV9 and TRBJ2-6; D is undetermined. V lost 0 bases, J lost 4 bases, and 11 bases lay in between. The germline CDR1 and CDR2 sequences are SGDLS and YYNGEE. CDR3 length equals 16 residues. The CDR3 loop reads CASSVDLTPGANVLTF. The CDR3 region has the DNA TGTGCCAGCAGCGTAGACCTTACACCGGGGGCCAACGTCCTGACTTTC.

This clonotype was observed at least ten times. The gene calls are TRBV5-6 and TRBJ2-1, with 13 bases aligning to TRBD2. This CDR3 is built from 19 residues. The trim removed 4 bases at V and 4 bases at J, leaving 14 bases unmatched. Germline CDR1 reads SGHDT; CDR2 reads YYEEEE. The DNA for the CDR3 is TGTGCCAGCAGCAAACATAGGACTAGCGGGAGATCAGGTTACAATGAGCAGTTCTTC. It translates to CASSKHRTSGRSGYNEQFF.

This clonotype appeared many times. J is TRBJ1-5 and V is TRBV7-2; D is ambiguous. This CDR3 spans 15 amino acids. From germline, CDR1 is SGHTA and CDR2 FQGNSA. V dropped 5 bases and J dropped 2 bases, with 13 bases sitting between them. CDR3: CASSDHPEGNQPQHF. The CDR3 DNA is TGTGCCAGCAGCGATCACCCCGAAGGCAATCAGCCCCAGCATTTT.

This clonotype was recorded many times. The chain combines TRBV11-1 with TRBJ1-2; D uncertain. The CDR3 loop spans 13 amino acids. The germline CDR1 and CDR2 sequences are SGHAT and FQDESV (reference sequence). Trimming stripped 1 base from V and 8 bases from J, with 11 bases between. The CDR3 reads CASSLGTTVGYTF. DNA of the CDR3: TGTGCCAGCAGCTTAGGCACGACGGTGGGCTACACCTTC.

This clonotype appeared many times. The rearrangement links TRBV20-1 to TRBJ1-2, with D possibly matching TRBD1 (6 bases). The CDR3 covers 11 residues. Germline V gene lookup returns CDR1 DFQATT and CDR2 SNEGSKA (reference sequence). CDR3 amino acids: CSAPGANGYTF. CDR3 in DNA: TGCAGCGCCCCAGGGGCAAATGGCTACACCTTC.

The genes are TRBV7-2 and TRBJ2-7, with D possibly being TRBD1 (5 bases). Trimming removed 5 bases at V and 2 bases at J, with 16 bases between. Germline V lookup: CDR1 SGHTA, CDR2 FQGNSA. CDR3 size: 15 residues. In DNA form, the CDR3 reads TGTGCCAGCAGCCCTGAGATACACAGGCCCTACGAGCAGTACTTC. Protein: CASSPEIHRPYEQYF.

V gene TRBV29-1 combines with J gene TRBJ2-2; 8 bases agree with TRBD1. Per the germline V gene, CDR1 is SQVTM and CDR2 is ANQGSEA. Unmatched junction bases numbered 6, after V lost 1 base and J lost 14 bases. This CDR3 contains 12 residues. CDR3 DNA: TGCAGCGTTGAAGGTCTGGACAGGGTACTGTTTTTT. Translating it yields CSVEGLDRVLFF.

This clonotype was observed at least ten times. The chain carries TRBV6-5 and TRBJ2-1, with TRBD2 as a possible D gene (5 bases). CDR1 is MNHEY, CDR2 SVGAGI, per germline. CDR3 size: 16 residues. The V and J ends lost 0 bases and 0 bases respectively, with 9 bases between them. CDR3 coding DNA: TGTGCCAGCAGTTACTCGAGCGGTAGCTCCTACAATGAGCAGTTCTTC. Translation gives CASSYSSGSSYNEQFF.

This clonotype was counted many times. This chain uses TRBV6-2 or TRBV6-3 with TRBJ2-3, with 7 bases fitting TRBD2. Germline V gives CDR1 MNHEY, CDR2 SVGEGT. This CDR3 spans 17 amino acids. J was trimmed by 2 bases and V by 7 bases; bases with no gene match: 15. The chain's CDR3 is CASKRLAVREFTDTQYF. CDR3 bases: TGTGCCAGCAAAAGACTAGCTGTGAGAGAATTCACAGATACGCAGTATTTT.

This clonotype was seen ten or more times. This chain uses TRBV2 with TRBJ1-5, with 10 bases lining up with TRBD1. There are 14 residues in the CDR3. Germline V CDR1 and CDR2: SNHLY, FYNNEI. The V gene end was trimmed by 6 bases and the J gene end by 7 bases; junction bases not matched to a gene: 6. This chain's CDR3 is CASRGTGAPQPQHF. CDR3 sequence (DNA): TGTGCCAGCAGAGGGACAGGGGCCCCCCAGCCCCAGCATTTT.